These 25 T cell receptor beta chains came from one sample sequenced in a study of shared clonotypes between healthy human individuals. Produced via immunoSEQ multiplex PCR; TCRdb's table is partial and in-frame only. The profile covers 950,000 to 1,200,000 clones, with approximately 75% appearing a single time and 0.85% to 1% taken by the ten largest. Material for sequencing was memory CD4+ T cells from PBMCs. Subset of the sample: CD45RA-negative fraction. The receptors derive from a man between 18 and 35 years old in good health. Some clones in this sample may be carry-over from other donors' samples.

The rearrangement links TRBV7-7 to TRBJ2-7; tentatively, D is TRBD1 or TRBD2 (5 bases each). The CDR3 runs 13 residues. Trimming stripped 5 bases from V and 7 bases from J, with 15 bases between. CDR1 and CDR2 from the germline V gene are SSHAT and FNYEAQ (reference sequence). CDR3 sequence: CASSISRGREQYF. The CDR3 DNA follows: TGTGCCAGCAGCATAAGTCGGGGCAGGGAGCAGTACTTC. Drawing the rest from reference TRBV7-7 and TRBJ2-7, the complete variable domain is GAGVSQSPRYKVTKRGQDVTLRCDPISSHATLYWYQQALGQGPEFLTYFNYEAQPDKSGLPSDRFSAERPEGSISTLTIQRTEQRDSAMYRCASSISRGREQYFGPGTRLTVT.

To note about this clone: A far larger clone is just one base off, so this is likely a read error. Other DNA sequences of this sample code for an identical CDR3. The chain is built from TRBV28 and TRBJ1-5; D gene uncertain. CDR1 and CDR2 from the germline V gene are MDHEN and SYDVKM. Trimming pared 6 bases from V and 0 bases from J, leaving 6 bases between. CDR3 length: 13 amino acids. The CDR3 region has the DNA TGTGCCAGCAGCCGGGATAGCAATCAGCCCCAGCATTTT. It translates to CASSRDSNQPQHF. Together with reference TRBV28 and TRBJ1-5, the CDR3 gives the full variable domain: DVKVTQSSRYLVKRTGEKVFLECVQDMDHENMFWYRQDPGLGLRLIYFSYDVKMKEKGDIPEGYSVSREKKERFSLILESASTNQTSMYLCASSRDSNQPQHFGDGTRLSIL.

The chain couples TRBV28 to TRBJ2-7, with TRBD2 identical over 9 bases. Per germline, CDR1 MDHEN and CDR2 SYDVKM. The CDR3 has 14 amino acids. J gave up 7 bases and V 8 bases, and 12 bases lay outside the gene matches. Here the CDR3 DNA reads TGTGCCAGCCACCATAGCGGGAGCCTAGAAGAGCAGTACTTC. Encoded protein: CASHHSGSLEEQYF.

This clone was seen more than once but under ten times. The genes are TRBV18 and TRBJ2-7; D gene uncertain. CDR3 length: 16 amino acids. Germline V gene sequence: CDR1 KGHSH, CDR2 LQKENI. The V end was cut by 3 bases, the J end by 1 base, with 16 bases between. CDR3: CASSPFPALVSYEQYF. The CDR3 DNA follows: TGTGCCAGCTCACCGTTCCCCGCCTTAGTGTCCTACGAGCAGTACTTC. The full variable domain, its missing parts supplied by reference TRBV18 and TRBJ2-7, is NAGVMQNPRHLVRRRGQEARLRCSPMKGHSHVYWYRQLPEEGLKFMVYLQKENIIDESGMPKERFSAEFPKEGPSILRIQQVVRGDSAAYFCASSPFPALVSYEQYFGPGTRLTVT.

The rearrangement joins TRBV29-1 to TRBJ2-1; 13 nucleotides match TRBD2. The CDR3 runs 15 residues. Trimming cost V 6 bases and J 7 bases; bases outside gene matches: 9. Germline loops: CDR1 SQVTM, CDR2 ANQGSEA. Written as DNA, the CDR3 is TGCAGCGTCCATGGACTAGCGGGAGTAGGGAATGAGCAGTTCTTC. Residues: CSVHGLAGVGNEQFF.

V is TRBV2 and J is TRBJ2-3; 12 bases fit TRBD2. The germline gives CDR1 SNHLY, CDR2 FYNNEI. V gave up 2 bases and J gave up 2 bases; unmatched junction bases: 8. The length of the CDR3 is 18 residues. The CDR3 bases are TGTGCCAGCAGTGAAACCCCGGGACTAGCGGGTCTCACAGATACGCAGTATTTT. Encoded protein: CASSETPGLAGLTDTQYF. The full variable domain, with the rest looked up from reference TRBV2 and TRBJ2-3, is EPEVTQTPSHQVTQMGQEVILRCVPISNHLYFYWYRQILGQKVEFLVSFYNNEISEKSEIFDDQFSVERPDGSNFTLKIRSTKLEDSAMYFCASSETPGLAGLTDTQYFGPGTRLTVL.

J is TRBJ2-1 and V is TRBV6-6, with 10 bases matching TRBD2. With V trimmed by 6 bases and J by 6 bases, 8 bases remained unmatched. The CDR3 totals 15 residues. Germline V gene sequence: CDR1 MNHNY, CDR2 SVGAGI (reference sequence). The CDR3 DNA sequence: TGTGCCAGCAGCCCCCTAGCGGGAGCGGTCAATGAGCAGTTCTTC. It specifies CASSPLAGAVNEQFF.

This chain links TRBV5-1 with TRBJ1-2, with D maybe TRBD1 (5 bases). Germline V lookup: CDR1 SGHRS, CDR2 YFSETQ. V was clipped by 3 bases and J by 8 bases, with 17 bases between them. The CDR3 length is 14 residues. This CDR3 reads CASSSTQGGVGYTF. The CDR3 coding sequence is TGCGCCAGCAGCTCCACTCAGGGCGGCGTGGGCTACACCTTC.

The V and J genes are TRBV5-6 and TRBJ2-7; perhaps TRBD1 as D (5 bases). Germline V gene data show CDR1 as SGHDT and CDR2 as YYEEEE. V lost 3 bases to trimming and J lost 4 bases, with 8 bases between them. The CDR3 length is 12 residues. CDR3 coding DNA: TGTGCCAGCAGCTATCAGGGTTACGAGCAGTACTTC. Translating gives CASSYQGYEQYF.

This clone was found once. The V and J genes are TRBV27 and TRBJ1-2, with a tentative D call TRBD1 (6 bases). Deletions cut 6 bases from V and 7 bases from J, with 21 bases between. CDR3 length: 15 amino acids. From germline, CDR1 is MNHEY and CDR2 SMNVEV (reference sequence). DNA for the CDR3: TGTGCCAGCAGCCCAAAAGACAGGCCGTTTACTGGCTACACCTTC. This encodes CASSPKDRPFTGYTF.

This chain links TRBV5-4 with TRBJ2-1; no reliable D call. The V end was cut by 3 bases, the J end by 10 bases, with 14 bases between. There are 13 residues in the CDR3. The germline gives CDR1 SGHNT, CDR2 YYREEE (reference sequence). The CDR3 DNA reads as TGTGCCAGCAGCTCCCCTCTAGGCGGCGAGCAGTTCTTC. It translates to CASSSPLGGEQFF.

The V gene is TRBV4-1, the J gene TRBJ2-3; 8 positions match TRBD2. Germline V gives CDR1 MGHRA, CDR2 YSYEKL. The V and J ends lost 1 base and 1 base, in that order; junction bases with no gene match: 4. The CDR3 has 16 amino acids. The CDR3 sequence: CASSQARAGGTDTQYF. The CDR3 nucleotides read TGCGCCAGCAGCCAAGCACGAGCGGGGGGCACAGATACGCAGTATTTT.

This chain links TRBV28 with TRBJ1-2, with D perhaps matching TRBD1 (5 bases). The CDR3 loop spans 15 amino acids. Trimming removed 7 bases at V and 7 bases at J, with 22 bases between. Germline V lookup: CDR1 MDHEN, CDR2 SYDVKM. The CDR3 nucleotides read TGTGCCAGCATTAACCGGGCAAGGGGTCGGGGTGGCTACACCTTC. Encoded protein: CASINRARGRGGYTF.

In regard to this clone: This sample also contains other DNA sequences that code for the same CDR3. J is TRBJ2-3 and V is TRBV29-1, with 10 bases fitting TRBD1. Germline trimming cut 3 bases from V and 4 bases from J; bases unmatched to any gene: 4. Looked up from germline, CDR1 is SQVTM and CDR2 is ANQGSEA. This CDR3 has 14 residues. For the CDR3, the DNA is TGCAGCGTTGAGGGGGGGACAGGGGCAGATACGCAGTATTTT. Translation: CSVEGGTGADTQYF.

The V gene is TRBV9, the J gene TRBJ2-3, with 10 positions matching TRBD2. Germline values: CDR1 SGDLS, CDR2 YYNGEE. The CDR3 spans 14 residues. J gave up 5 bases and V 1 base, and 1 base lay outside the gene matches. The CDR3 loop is CASSVLAGEDTQYF. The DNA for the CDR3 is TGTGCCAGCAGCGTACTAGCGGGAGAAGATACGCAGTATTTT.

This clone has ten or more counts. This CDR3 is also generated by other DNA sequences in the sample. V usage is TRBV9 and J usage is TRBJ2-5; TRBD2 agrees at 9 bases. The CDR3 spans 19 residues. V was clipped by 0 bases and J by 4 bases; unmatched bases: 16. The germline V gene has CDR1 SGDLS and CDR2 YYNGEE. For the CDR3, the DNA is TGTGCCAGCAGCGTAGGTGGTTTGGCGGGAGGGCCCTCTGGAGAGACCCAGTACTTC. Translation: CASSVGGLAGGPSGETQYF.

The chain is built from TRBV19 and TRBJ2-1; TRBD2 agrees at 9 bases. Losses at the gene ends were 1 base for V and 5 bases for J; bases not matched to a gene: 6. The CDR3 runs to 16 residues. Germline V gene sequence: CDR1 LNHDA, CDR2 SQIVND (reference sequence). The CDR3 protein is CASSIASTSGHNEQFF. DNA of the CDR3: TGTGCCAGTAGTATAGCGTCGACTAGCGGACACAATGAGCAGTTCTTC.

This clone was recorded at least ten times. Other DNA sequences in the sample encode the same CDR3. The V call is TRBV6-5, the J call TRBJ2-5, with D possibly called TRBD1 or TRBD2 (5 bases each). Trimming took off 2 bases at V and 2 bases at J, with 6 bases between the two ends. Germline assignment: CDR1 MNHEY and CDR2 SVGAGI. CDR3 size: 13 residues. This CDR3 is CASSYGGQETQYF. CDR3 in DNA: TGTGCCAGCAGTTACGGGGGACAAGAGACCCAGTACTTC.

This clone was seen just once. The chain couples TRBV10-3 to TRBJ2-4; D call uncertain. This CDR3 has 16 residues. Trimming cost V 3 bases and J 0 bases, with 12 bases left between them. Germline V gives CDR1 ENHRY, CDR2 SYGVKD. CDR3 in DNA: TGTGCCATCAGTGAAAGTCGAAACTTAGCCAAAAACATTCAGTACTTC. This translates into CAISESRNLAKNIQYF.

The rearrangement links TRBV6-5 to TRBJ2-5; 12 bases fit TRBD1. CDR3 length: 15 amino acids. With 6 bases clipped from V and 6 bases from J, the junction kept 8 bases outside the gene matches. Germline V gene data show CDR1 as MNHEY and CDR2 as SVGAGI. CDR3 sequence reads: CASRPSGQGAKTQYF. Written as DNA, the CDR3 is TGTGCCAGCAGGCCTTCGGGACAGGGGGCGAAGACCCAGTACTTC.

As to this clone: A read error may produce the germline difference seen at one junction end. Here the CDR3 reads CATSPANEKLFF. As DNA, the CDR3 is TGTGCCACCAGTCCAGCTAATGAAAAACTGTTTTTT. V usage is TRBV10-3 and J usage is TRBJ1-4, with D unclear. The CDR3 spans 12 residues. Germline CDR1 reads ENHRY; CDR2 reads SYGVKD.

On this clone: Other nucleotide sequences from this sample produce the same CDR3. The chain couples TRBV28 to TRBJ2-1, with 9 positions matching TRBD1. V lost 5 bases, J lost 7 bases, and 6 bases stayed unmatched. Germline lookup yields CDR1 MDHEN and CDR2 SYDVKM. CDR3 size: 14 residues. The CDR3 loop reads CASSMDRGRNEQFF. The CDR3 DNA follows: TGTGCCAGCAGTATGGACAGGGGTCGGAATGAGCAGTTCTTC.

For the CDR3, the DNA is TGTGCCAGCAGTGAGAGGGGACAGGGGGCCAATCAGCCCCAGCATTTT. The encoded protein is CASSERGQGANQPQHF. V is TRBV2 and J is TRBJ1-5; 12 bases match TRBD1. Trimming removed 3 bases from V and 3 bases from J; junction bases left unmatched: 3. The CDR3 is 16 residues long. CDR1 and CDR2 (germline): SNHLY, FYNNEI.

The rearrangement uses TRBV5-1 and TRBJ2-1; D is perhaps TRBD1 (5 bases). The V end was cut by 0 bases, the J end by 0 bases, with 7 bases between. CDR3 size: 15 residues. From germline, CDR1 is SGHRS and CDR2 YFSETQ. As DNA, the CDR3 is TGCGCCAGCAGCTTGGAGGACAACTCCTACAATGAGCAGTTCTTC. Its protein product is CASSLEDNSYNEQFF.

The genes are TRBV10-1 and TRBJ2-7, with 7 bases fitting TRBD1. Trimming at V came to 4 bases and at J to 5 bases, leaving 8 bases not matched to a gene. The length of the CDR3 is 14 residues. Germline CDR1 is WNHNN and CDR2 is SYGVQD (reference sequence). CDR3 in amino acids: CASSGGRQGHEQYF. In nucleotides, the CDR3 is TGCGCCAGCAGTGGGGGGAGACAGGGCCACGAGCAGTACTTC.